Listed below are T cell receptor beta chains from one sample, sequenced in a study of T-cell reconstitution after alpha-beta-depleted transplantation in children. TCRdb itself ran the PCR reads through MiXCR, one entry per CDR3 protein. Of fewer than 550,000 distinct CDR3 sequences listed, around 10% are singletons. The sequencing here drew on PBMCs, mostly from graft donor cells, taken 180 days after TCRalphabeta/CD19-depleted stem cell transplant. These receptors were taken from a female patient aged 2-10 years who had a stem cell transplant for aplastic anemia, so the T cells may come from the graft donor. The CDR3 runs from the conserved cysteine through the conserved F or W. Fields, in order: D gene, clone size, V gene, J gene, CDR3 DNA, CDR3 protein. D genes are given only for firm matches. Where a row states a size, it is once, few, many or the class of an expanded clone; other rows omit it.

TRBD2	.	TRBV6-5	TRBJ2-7	TGTGCCAGCAGTTACGGGCTAGCGGGAGACTTCGAGCAGTACTTC	CASSYGLAGDFEQYF
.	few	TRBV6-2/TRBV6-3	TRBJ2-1	TGTGCCACCTCCTCAGGGGAGCAGTTCTTC	CATSSGEQFF
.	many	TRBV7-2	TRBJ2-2	TGTGCCAGCAGGCCAGGGGGACTCGGCGCCGACACCGGGGAGCTGTTTTTT	CASRPGGLGADTGELFF
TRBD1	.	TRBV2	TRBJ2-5	TGTGCCAGCAGTTTTCTTCCGGGACAGCTTAAAGAGACCCAGTACTTC	CASSFLPGQLKETQYF
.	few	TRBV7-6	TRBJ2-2	TGTGCCAGCAGCTCAGCGACACAGAACACCGGGGAGCTGTTTTTT	CASSSATQNTGELFF
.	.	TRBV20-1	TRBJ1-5	TGCAGTGCTAGAGCCTCCCAGGGGAATCAGCCCCAGCATTTT	CSARASQGNQPQHF
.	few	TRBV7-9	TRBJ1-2	TGTGCCAGCAGGGGACCTGGCTACACCTTC	CASRGPGYTF
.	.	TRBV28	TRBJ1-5	TGTGCCAGCAGTTTAACGGGGGGTCGGGGGCCCCAGCATTTT	CASSLTGGRGPQHF
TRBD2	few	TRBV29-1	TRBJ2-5	TGCAGCTCGACGCGCGGGAGCATCAAAGAGACCCAGTACTTC	CSSTRGSIKETQYF
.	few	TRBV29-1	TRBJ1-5	TGCAGCGTTGAAGGAGCCAGGGGCCCAAGGAGCAATCAGCCCCAGCATTTT	CSVEGARGPRSNQPQHF
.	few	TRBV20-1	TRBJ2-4	TGCAGTGCTCCCCCTGACACCGAAGCCAAAAACATTCAGTACTTC	CSAPPDTEAKNIQYF
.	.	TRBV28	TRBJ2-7	TGTGCCAGCAGTCTTGCCGGAGGGACAGCTATCTCCTACGAGCAGTACTTC	CASSLAGGTAISYEQYF
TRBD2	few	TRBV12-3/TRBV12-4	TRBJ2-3	TGTGCCAGCAGTTCCCCGGGACTAGCGGGGGTGACGAGACGCCCAGATACGCAGTATTTT	CASSSPGLAGVTRRPDTQYF